This T cell receptor beta chain was obtained from a study of beta chain features in type 1 diabetes. The isolated RNA, all of it, was reverse transcribed, so expressed TCRB transcripts were what got sequenced. The table came from immunoSEQ multiplex PCR; TCRdb's copy has only in-frame clones and leaves some out. This sample has some 200,000 clones, with roughly 10% found just once. V gave up 9 bases and J gave up 3 bases, with 18 bases separating them. This CDR3 contains 15 residues. Germline V gene lookup returns CDR1 LNHDA and CDR2 SQIVND (reference sequence). This clone was counted only a few times.

This TCR was sampled from a man aged 18 to 29 in good health. The chain is built from TRBV19 and TRBJ1-5; no reliable D call. Material: central memory CD4+ T cells from blood. CDR3 in amino acids: CASRSRERNNQPQHF. DNA of the CDR3: TGTGCCAGCCGTTCTAGGGAGAGGAACAATCAGCCCCAGCATTTT.